In its sample, the clone carrying this TCR beta chain was seen a few times. Its antigen is not identified. This sample stems from a study of T-cell memory formation after mild COVID-19. Findings and caveats of the study: Memory cells collected pre-infection included some clones that later responded, suggesting cross-reactive memory joined.

MiXCR, run by TCRdb on the 5' RACE reads, gives a single entry per CDR3 protein. This sample carries around 250,000 distinct CDR3 sequences, roughly 15% of them seen once, and the ten largest clones take 22%. The CDR3 is 15 residues long. Trimming cost V 4 bases and J 5 bases, with 18 bases left between them. Germline CDR1 reads SGHDT; CDR2 reads YYEEEE. The chain couples TRBV5-6 to TRBJ2-5; D possibly corresponds to TRBD1 (5 bases). The receptor was derived from a young man who had mild COVID-19 (a few samples of this study predate the infection). Cell type and time point are not known. Sequencing was carried out using PBMCs or a T cell subset sorted from them (not recorded which). The CDR3 loop is CASSPNRQRRETQYF. The CDR3 nucleotides read TGTGCCAGCAGCCCTAATCGACAGCGCCGGGAGACCCAGTACTTC.